This is a list of T cell receptor beta chains from one sample in a study of a mutant IDH1 vaccine in newly diagnosed glioma. These TCRs' antigens remain unknown. Produced via immunoSEQ multiplex PCR; TCRdb's table is partial and in-frame only. This table has approximately 27,000 clones, roughly 90% appearing once. The source was PBMCs, collected from a glioma patient whose treatment included an IDH1 peptide vaccine. The receptors originated from a young man with glioma. Each CDR3 is given with its conserved first and last residue.

>TRBV25-1|TRBJ1-1
CASSSNYGQGNTEAFF
>TRBV7-2|TRBJ2-7
CASSLGGPTGRKQYF
>TRBV30|TRBJ1-1
CAWRGDRRPWAFF
>TRBV4-1|TRBJ2-6
CASSHPLVANVLTF
>TRBV5-6|TRBJ1-2
CASSQGSETTMGYTF
>TRBV4-3|TRBJ2-1
CASSPRTSGDVNEQFF
>TRBV19|TRBJ1-1
CASSSTGVNTEAFF
>TRBV30|TRBJ1-2
CAWLETGSYGGTF
>TRBV10-3|TRBJ2-1
CAITRTSGDEQFF
>TRBV2|TRBJ1-1
CASSEALRGAEAFF
>TRBV5-6|TRBJ2-7
CASSLWDSSYEQYF
>TRBV19|TRBJ1-2
CASSIVEGGGYTF
>TRBV2|TRBJ1-5
CASRETGGAGQPQHF
>TRBV19|TRBJ1-5
CASSTEYQPQHF
>TRBV5-6|TRBJ2-7
CASSLRGYEQYF
>TRBV7-9|TRBJ2-7
CASSAGTGLSYEQYF
>TRBV14|TRBJ1-1
CASSQDSNTEAFF